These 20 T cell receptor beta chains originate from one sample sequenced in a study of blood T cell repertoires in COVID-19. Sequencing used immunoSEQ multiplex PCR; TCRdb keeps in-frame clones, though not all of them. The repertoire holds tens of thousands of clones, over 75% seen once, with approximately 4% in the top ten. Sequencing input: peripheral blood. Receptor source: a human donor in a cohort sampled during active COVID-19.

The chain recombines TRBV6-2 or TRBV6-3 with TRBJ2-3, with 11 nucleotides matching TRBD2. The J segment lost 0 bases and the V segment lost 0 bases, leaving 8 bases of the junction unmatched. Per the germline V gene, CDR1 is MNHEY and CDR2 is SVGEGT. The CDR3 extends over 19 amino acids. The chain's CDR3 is CASSYSEPSGGRSTDTQYF. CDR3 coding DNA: TGTGCCAGCAGTTACTCGGAGCCTAGCGGGGGGCGGAGCACAGATACGCAGTATTTT.

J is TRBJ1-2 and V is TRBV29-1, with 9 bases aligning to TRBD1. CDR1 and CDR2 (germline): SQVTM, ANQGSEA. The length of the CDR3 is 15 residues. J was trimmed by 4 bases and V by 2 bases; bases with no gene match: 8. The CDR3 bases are TGCAGCGTTGAACTTAGGACAGGGGCCCTCTATGGCTACACCTTC. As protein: CSVELRTGALYGYTF.

The CDR3 region is CASSSNTGYTEAFF. The CDR3 DNA reads as TGTGCCAGCAGCTCAAATACAGGGTACACTGAAGCTTTCTTT. The chain joins TRBV7-9 to TRBJ1-1; the D gene is possibly TRBD1 (6 bases). V gave up 4 bases and J gave up 3 bases, with 12 bases separating them. This CDR3 is 14 amino acids long. Germline CDR1 SEHNR, CDR2 FQNEAQ (reference sequence). The entire variable domain, with the rest obtained from reference TRBV7-9 and TRBJ1-1, is as follows: DTGVSQNPRHKITKRGQNVTFRCDPISEHNRLYWYRQTLGQGPEFLTYFQNEAQLEKSRLLSDRFSAERPKGSFSTLEIQRTEQGDSAMYLCASSSNTGYTEAFFGQGTRLTVV.

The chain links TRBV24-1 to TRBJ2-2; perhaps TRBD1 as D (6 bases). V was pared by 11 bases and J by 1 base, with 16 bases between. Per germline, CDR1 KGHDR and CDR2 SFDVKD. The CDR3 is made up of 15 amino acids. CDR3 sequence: CASSSGVLNTGELFF. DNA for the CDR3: TGTGCCAGCTCCTCAGGGGTTCTGAACACCGGGGAGCTGTTTTTT.

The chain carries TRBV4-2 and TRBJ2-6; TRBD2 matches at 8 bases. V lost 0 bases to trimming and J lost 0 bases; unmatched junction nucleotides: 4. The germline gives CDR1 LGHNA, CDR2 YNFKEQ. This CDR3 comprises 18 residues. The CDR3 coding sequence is TGTGCCAGCAGCCAAGAGCGGCTAGCGGGCTCTGGGGCCAACGTCCTGACTTTC. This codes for CASSQERLAGSGANVLTF.

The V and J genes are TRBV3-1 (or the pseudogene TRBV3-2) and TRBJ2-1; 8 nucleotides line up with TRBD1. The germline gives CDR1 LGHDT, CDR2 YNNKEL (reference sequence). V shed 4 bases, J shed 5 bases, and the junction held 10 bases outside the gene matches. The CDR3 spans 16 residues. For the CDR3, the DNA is TGTGCCAGCAGCCTCCCCCCCGGGACAGGAGACAATGAGCAGTTCTTC. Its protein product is CASSLPPGTGDNEQFF.

CDR3 sequence: CASSLGSGGSYEQYF. CDR3 DNA: TGCGCCAGCAGCTTGGGAAGCGGGGGCTCATACGAGCAGTACTTC. The V call is TRBV5-1, the J call TRBJ2-7; the match to TRBD2 covers 8 bases. This CDR3 comprises 15 residues. The V and J ends lost 0 bases and 4 bases, in that order; junction bases with no gene match: 6. The V gene's germline CDR1 is SGHRS and CDR2 YFSETQ.

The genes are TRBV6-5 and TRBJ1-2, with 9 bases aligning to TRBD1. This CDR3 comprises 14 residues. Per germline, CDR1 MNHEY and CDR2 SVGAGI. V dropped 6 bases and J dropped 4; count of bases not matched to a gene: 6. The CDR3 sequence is CASSGTGLGYGYTF. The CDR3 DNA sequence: TGTGCCAGCAGCGGGACAGGGTTGGGCTATGGCTACACCTTC.

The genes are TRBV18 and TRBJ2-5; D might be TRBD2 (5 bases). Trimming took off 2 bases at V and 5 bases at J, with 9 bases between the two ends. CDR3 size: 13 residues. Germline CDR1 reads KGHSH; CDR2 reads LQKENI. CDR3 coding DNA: TGTGCCAGCTCACCAATGGGGAGCGAGACCCAGTACTTC. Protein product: CASSPMGSETQYF.

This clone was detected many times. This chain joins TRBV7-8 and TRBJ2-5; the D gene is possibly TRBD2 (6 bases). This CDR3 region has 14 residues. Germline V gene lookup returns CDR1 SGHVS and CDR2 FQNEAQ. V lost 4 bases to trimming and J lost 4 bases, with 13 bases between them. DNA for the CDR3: TGTGCCAGCAGCTGGTCTAGCGCGGGAGAGACCCAGTACTTC. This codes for CASSWSSAGETQYF.

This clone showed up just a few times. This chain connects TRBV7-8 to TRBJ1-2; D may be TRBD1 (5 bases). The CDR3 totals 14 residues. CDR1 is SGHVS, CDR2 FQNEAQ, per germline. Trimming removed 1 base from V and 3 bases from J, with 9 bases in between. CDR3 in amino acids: CASSLGGGYYGYTF. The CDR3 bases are TGTGCCAGCAGCTTAGGCGGGGGATACTATGGCTACACCTTC.

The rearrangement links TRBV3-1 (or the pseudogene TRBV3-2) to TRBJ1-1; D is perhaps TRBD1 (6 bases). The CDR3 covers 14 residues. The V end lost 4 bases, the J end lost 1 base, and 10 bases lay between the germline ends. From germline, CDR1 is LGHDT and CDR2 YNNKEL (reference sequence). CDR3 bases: TGTGCCAGCAGCCTGGGACAAAAGAACACTGAAGCTTTCTTT. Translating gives CASSLGQKNTEAFF.

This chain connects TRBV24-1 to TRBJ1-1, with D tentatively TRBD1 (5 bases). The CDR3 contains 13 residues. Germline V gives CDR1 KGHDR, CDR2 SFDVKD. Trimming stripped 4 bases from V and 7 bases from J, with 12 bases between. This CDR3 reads CATSDRATDEAFF. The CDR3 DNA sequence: TGTGCCACCAGTGACCGAGCGACAGATGAAGCTTTCTTT.

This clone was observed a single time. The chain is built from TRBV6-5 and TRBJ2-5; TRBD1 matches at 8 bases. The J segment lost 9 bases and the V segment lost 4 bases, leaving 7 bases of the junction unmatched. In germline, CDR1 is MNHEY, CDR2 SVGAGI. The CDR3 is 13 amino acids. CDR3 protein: CASSWSGGEPQYF. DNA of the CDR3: TGTGCCAGCAGTTGGTCAGGGGGCGAACCCCAGTACTTC.

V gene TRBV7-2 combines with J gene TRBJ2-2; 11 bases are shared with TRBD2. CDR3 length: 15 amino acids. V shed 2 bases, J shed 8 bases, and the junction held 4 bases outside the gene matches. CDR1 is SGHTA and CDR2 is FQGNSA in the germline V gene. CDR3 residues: CASSLIAGGAGELFF. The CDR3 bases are TGTGCCAGCAGCTTAATAGCGGGAGGGGCTGGGGAGCTGTTTTTT.

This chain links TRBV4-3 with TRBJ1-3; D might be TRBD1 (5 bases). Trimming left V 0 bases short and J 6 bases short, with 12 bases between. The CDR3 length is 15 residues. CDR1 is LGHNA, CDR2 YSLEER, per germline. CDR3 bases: TGCGCCAGCAGCCAAGAGGGCAGGGAAACAAACACCATATATTTT. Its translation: CASSQEGRETNTIYF.

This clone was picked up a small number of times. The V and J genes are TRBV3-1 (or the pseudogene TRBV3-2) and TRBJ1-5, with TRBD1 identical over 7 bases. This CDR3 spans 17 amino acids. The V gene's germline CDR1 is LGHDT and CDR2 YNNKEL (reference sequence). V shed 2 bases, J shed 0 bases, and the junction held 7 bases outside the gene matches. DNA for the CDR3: TGTGCCAGCAGCCAAACCGGGACAGCATATAGCAATCAGCCCCAGCATTTT. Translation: CASSQTGTAYSNQPQHF.

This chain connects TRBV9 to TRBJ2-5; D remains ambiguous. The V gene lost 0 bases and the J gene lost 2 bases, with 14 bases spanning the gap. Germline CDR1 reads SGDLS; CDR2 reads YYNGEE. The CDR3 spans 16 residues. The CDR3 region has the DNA TGTGCCAGCAGCGTAGGATTCGGGTACAAGCAAGAGACCCAGTACTTC. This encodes CASSVGFGYKQETQYF. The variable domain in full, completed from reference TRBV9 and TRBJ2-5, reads DSGVTQTPKHLITATGQRVTLRCSPRSGDLSVYWYQQSLDQGLQFLIQYYNGEERAKGNILERFSAQQFPDLHSELNLSSLELGDSALYFCASSVGFGYKQETQYFGPGTRLLVL.

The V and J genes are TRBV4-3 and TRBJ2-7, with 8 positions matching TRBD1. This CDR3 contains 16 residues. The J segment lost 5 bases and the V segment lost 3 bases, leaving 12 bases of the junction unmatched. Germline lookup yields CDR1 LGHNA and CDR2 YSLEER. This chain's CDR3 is CASSHSRTGRLNEQYF. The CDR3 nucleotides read TGCGCCAGCAGCCATTCCAGGACAGGGAGATTGAACGAGCAGTACTTC.

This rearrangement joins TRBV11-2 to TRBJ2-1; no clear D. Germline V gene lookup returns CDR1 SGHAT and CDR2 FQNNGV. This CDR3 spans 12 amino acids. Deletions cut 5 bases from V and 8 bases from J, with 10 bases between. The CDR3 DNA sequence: TGTGCCAGCAGCCCCAGTATCCATGAGCAGTTCTTC. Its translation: CASSPSIHEQFF.